This T cell receptor beta chain comes out of a study of CD8 T cells in Susac syndrome. RNA amounts of about 0.45 to 1 ug underwent reverse transcription with random hexamers. TCRdb used MiXCR to reprocess the immunoSEQ multiplex PCR reads, holding one entry per CDR3 protein. This sample has approximately 120,000 distinct CDR3 sequences, with around 94% found just once. Germline assignment: CDR1 SQVTM and CDR2 ANQGSEA. The CDR3 sequence is 12 residues long. V was pared by 7 bases and J by 6 bases, with 5 bases of the junction left unmatched. The specimen was CD4+ T cells from PBMCs. V is TRBV29-1 and J is TRBJ1-2; 10 bases match TRBD1. This sequence originates from a human donor in good health. The CDR3 DNA reads as TGCAGCGCCGGACAGGGGGAGGATGGCTACACCTTC. It specifies CSAGQGEDGYTF.